The clone carrying this TCR beta chain was detected a few times. Its target is unknown. The data are from a study of OX40 agonist ivuxolimab in advanced cancers. Measured with immunoSEQ multiplex PCR; TCRdb has only the in-frame clones, and not every one. The data hold 65,000 to 95,000 clones, with roughly 91% observed a single time. The study's findings and limits: Antigen specificity of clonally expanded peripheral T cells was not established. Expanded clones were, on average, more numerous among CD8+ T cells than CD4+.

Germline lookup yields CDR1 MDHEN and CDR2 SYDVKM. This CDR3 is built from 13 residues. V shed 7 bases and J shed 7 bases, with 11 bases lying between them. The sample here was CD4+ or CD8+ T cells sorted from blood, taken in a trial of the OX40 agonist ivuxolimab. J is TRBJ1-6 and V is TRBV28; D not certain. The receptor comes from an adult with an advanced solid tumor such as melanoma, head and neck, liver or kidney cancer. In nucleotides, the CDR3 is TGTGCCAGCAAGCGACACCCCAATTCACCCCTCCACTTT. It translates to CASKRHPNSPLHF.